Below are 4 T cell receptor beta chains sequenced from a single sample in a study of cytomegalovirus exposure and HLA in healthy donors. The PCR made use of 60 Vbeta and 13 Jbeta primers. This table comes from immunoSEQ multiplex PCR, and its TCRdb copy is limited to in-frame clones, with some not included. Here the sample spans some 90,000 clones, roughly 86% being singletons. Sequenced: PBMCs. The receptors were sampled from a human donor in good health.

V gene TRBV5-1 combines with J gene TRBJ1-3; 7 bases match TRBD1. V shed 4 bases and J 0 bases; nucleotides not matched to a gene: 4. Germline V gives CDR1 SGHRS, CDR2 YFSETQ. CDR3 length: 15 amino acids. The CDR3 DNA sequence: TGCGCCAGCAGCGTGGGACAGAACTCTGGAAACACCATATATTTT. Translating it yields CASSVGQNSGNTIYF. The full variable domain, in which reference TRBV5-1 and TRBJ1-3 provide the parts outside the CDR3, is KAGVTQTPRYLIKTRGQQVTLSCSPISGHRSVSWYQQTPGQGLQFLFEYFSETQRNKGNFPGRFSGRQFSNSRSEMNVSTLELGDSALYLCASSVGQNSGNTIYFGEGSWLTVV.

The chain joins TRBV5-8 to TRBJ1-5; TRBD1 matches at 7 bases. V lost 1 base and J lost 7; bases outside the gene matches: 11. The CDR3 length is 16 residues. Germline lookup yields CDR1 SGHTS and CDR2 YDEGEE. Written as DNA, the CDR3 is TGTGCCAGCAGCTTGAGCCGACAGGGCCCCAGGCAGCCCCAGCATTTT. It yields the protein CASSLSRQGPRQPQHF.

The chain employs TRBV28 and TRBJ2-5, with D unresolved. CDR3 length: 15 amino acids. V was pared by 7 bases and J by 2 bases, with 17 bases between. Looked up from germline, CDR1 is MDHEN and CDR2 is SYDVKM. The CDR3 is CASTNTRRTQETQYF. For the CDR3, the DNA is TGTGCCAGCACCAACACGCGGCGTACTCAAGAGACCCAGTACTTC.

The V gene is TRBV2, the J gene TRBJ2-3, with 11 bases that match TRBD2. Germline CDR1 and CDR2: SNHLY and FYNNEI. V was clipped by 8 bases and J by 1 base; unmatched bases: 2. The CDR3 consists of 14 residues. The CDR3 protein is CASGTSGRTDTQYF. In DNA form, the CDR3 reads TGTGCCAGCGGGACTAGCGGACGCACAGATACGCAGTATTTT.